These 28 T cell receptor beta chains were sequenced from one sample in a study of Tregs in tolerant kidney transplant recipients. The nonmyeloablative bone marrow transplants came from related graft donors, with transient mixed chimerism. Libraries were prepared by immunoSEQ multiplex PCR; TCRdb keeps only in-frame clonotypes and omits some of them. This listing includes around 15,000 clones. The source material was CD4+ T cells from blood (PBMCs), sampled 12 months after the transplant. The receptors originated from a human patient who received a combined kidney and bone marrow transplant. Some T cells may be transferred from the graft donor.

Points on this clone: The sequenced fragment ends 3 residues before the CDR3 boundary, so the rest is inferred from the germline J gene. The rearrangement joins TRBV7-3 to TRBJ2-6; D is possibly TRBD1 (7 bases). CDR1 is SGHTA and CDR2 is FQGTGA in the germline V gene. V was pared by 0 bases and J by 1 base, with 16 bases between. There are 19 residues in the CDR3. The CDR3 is CASSLTNQGGHSGANVLTF. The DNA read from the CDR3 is TGTGCCAGCAGCTTAACAAACCAGGGGGGACATTCTGGGGCCAACGTC.

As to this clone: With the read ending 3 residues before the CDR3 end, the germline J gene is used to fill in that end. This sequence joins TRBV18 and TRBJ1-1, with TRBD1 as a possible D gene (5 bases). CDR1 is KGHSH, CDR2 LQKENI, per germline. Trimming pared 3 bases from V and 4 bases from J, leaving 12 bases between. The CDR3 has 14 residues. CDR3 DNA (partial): TGTGCCAGCTCACCTGGGCCGGGGGGCACTGAA. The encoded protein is CASSPGPGGTE. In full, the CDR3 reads CASSPGPGGTEAFF.

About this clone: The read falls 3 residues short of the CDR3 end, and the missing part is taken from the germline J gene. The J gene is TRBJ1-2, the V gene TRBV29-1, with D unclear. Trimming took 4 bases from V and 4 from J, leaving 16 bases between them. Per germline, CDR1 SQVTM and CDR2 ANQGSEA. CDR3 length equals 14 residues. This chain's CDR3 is CSVVAGSRSYGYTF. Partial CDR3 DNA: TGCAGCGTTGTGGCGGGATCTCGAAGCTATGGC.

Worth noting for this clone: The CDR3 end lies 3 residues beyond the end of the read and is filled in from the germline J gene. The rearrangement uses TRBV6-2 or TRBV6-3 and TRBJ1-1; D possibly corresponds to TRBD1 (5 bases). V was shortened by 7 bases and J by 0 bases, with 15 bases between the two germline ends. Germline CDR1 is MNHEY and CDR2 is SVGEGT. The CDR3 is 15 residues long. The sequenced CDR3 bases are TGTGCCAGCACCTCCGGCGGGGCCATGAACACTGAA. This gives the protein CASTSGGAMNTE. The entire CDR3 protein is CASTSGGAMNTEAFF.

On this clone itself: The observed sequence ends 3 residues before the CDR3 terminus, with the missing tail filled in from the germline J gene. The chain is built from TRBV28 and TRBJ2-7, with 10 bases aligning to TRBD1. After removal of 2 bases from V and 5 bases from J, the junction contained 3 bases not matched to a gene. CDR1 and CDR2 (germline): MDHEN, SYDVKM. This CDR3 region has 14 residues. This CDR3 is CASSLRDRGHEQYF. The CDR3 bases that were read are TGTGCCAGCAGTTTACGGGACAGGGGCCACGAG.

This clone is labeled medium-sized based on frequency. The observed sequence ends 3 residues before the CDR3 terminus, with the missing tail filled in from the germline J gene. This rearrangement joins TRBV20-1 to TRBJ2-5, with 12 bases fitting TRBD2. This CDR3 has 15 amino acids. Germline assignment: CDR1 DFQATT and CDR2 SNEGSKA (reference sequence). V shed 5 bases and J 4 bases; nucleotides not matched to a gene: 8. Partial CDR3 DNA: TGCAGTGCTGGAGGACTAGCGGGATATCGAGAGACC. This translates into CSAGGLAGYRET. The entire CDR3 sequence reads CSAGGLAGYRETQYF.

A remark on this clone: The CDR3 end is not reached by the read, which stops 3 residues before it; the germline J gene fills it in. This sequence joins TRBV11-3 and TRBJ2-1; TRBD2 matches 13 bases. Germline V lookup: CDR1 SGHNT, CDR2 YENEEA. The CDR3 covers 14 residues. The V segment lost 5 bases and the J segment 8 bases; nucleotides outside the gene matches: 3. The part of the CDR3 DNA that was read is TGTGCCAGCAGCCCGGGACTAGCGGGATATGAG. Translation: CASSPGLAGYE. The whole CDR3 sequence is CASSPGLAGYEQFF.

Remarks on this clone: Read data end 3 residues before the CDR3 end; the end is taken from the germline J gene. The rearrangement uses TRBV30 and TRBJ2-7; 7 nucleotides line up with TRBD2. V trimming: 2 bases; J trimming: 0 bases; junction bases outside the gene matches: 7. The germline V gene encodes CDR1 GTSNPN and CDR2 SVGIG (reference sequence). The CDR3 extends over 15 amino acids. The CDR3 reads CAWSPPGLSSYEQYF. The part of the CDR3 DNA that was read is TGTGCCTGGAGTCCCCCGGGACTAAGCTCCTACGAG.

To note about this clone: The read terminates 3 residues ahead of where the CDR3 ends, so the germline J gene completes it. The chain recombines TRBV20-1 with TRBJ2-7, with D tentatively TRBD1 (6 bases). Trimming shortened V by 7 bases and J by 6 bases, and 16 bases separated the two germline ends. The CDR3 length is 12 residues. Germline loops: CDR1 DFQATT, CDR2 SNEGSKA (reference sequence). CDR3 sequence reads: CSVKKQGGEQYF. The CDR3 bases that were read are TGCAGTGTCAAAAAACAGGGTGGCGAG.

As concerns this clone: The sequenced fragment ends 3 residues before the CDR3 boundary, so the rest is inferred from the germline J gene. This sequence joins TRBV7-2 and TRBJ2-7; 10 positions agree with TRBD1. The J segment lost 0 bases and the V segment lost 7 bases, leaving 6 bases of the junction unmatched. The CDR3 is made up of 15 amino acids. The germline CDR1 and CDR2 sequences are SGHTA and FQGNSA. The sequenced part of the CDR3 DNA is TGTGCCAGCACCCCGACAGGGGGCGTCTCCTACGAG. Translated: CASTPTGGVSYE. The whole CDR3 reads CASTPTGGVSYEQYF. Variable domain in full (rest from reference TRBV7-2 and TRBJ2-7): GAGVSQSPSNKVTEKGKDVELRCDPISGHTALYWYRQSLGQGLEFLIYFQGNSAPDKSGLPSDRFSAERTGGSVSTLTIQRTQQEDSAVYLCASTPTGGVSYEQYFGPGTRLTVT.

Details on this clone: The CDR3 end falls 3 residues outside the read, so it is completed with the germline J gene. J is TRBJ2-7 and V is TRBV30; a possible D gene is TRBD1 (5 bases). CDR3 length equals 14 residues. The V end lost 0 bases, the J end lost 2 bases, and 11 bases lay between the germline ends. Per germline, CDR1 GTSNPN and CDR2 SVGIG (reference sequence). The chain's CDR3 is CAWSVKRTTYEQYF. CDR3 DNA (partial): TGTGCCTGGAGTGTAAAACGGACAACCTACGAG.

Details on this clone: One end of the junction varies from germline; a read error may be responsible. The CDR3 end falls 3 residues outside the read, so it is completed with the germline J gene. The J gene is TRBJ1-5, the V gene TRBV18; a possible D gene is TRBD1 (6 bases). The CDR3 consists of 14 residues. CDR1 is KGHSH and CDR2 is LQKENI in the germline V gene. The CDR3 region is CASSPSGGKQPQHF. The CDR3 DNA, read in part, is TGTGCCAGCTCACCAAGCGGGGGCAAGCAGCCC.

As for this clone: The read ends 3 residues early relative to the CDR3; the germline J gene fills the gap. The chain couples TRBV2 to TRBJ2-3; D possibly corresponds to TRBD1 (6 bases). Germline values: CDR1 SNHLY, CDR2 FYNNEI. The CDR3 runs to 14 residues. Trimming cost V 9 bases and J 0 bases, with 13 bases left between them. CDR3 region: CASRTDSSTDTQYF. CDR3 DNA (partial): TGTGCCAGTAGGACAGATTCTAGCACAGATACG.

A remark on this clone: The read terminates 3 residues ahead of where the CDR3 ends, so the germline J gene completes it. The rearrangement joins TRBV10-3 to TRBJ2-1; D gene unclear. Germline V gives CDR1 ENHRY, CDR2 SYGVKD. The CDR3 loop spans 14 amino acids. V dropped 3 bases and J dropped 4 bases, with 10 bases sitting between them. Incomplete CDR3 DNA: TGTGCCATCAGTGATTTGCCAGCGTACAATGAG. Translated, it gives CAISDLPAYNE. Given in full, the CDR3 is CAISDLPAYNEQFF.

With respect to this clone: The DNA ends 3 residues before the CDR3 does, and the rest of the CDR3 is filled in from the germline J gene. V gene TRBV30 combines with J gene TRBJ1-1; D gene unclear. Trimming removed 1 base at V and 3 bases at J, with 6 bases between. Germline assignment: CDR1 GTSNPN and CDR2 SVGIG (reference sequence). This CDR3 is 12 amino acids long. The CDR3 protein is CAWSGGHTEAFF. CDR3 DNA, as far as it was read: TGTGCCTGGAGTGGTGGCCACACTGAA.

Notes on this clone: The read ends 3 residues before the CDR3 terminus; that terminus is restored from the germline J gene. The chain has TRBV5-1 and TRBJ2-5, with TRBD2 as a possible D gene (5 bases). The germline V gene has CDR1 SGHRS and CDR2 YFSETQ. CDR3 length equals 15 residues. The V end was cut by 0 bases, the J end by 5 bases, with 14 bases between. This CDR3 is CASSLGLAGYETQYF. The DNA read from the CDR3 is TGCGCCAGCAGCTTGGGCCTAGCCGGTTATGAGACC.

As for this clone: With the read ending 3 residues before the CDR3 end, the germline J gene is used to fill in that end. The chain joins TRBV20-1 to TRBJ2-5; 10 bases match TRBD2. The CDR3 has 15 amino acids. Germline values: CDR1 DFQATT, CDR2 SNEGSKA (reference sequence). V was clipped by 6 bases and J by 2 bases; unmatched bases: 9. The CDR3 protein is CSAAGLAGVQETQYF. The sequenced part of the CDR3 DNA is TGCAGTGCCGCGGGGCTAGCGGGAGTGCAAGAGACC.

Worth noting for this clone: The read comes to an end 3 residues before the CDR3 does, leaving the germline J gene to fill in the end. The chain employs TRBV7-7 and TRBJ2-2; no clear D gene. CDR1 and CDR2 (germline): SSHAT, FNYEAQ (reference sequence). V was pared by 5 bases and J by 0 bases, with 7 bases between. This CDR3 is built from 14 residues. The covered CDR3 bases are TGTGCCAGCAGCGCAATAGCGAACACCGGGGAG. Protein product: CASSAIANTGE. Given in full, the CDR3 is CASSAIANTGELFF.

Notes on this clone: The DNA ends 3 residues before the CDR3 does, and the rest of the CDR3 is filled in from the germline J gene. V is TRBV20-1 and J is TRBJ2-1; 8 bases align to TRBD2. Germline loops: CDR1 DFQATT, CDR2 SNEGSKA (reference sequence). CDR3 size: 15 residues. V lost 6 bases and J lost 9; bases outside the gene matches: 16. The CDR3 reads CSALLPGLEVTEQFF. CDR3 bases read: TGCAGTGCACTACTACCGGGACTAGAGGTCACTGAG.

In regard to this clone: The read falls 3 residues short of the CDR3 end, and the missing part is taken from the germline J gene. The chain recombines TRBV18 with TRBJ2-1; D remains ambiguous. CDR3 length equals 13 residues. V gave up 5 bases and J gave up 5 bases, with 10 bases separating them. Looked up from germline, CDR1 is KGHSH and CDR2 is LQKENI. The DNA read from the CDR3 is TGTGCCAGCTCAGGGCAGGCCGACAATGAG. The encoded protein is CASSGQADNE. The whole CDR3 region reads CASSGQADNEQFF.

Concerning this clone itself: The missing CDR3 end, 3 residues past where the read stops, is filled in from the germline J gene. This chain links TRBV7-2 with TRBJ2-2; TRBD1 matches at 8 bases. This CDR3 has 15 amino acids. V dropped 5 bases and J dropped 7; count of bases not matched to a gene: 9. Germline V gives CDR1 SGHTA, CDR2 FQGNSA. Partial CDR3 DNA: TGTGCCAGCAGCCAACGGACAGGGAGGTTCGGGGAG. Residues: CASSQRTGRFGE. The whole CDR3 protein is CASSQRTGRFGELFF.

Partial CDR3 DNA: TGTGCCAGTAGCCCGACAGTGACCGTCGGGAATGAG. Translating gives CASSPTVTVGNE. The entire CDR3 protein reads CASSPTVTVGNEQFF. V and J are TRBV19 and TRBJ2-1, with D perhaps matching TRBD1 (5 bases). The sequence runs out 3 residues before the end of the CDR3; the remainder is reconstructed from the germline J gene. V lost 6 bases to trimming and J lost 7 bases, with 19 bases between them. Per the germline V gene, CDR1 is LNHDA and CDR2 is SQIVND (reference sequence). CDR3 size: 15 residues.

This chain's CDR3 is CASSAQGKAGNTIYF. CDR3 DNA (partial): TGTGCCAGCAGCGCCCAGGGTAAAGCTGGAAACACC. The chain has TRBV7-2 and TRBJ1-3, with D perhaps TRBD1 (5 bases). The CDR3 end falls 3 residues outside the read, so it is completed with the germline J gene. The germline V and J ends were trimmed by 5 bases and 2 bases, with 13 bases remaining between them. The CDR3 loop spans 15 amino acids. Germline V gene lookup returns CDR1 SGHTA and CDR2 FQGNSA.

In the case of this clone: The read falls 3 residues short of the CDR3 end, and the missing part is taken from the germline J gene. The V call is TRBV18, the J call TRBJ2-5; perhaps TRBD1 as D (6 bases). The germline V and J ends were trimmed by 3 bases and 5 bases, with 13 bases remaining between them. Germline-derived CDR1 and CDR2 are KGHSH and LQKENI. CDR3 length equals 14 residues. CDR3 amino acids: CASSPGHLRETQYF. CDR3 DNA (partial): TGTGCCAGCTCACCGGGACACCTACGGGAGACC.

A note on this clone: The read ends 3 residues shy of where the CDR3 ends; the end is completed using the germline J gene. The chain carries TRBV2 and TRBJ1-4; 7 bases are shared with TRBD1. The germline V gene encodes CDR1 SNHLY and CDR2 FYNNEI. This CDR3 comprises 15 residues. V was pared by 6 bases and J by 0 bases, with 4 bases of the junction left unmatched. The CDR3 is CASRPGTATNEKLFF. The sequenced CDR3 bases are TGTGCCAGCAGACCCGGGACAGCAACTAATGAAAAA.

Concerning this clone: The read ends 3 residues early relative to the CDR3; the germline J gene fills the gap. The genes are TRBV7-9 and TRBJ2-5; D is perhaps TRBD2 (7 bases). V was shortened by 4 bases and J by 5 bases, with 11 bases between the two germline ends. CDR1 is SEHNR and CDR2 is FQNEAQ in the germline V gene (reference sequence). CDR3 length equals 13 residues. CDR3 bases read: TGTGCCAGCAGCTCCGGGGGGCTGGAGACC. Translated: CASSSGGLET. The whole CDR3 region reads CASSSGGLETQYF. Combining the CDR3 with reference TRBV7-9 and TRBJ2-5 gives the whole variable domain DTGVSQNPRHKITKRGQNVTFRCDPISEHNRLYWYRQTLGQGPEFLTYFQNEAQLEKSRLLSDRFSAERPKGSFSTLEIQRTEQGDSAMYLCASSSGGLETQYFGPGTRLLVL.

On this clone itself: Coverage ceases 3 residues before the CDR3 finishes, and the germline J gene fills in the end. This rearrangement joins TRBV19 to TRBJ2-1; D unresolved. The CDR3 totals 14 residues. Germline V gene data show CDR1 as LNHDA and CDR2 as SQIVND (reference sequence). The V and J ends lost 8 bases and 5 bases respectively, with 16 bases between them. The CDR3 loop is CASALEPLDNEQFF. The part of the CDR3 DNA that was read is TGTGCCAGTGCACTTGAACCTCTGGACAATGAG.

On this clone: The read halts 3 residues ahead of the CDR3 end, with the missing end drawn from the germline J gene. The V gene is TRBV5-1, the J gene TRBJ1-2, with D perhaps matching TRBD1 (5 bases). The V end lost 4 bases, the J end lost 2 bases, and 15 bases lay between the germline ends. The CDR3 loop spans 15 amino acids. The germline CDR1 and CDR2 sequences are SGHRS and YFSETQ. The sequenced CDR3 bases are TGCGCCAGCAGCGGCGGCGGGGGACGGAACTATGGC. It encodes CASSGGGGRNYG. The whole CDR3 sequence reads CASSGGGGRNYGYTF.